This TCR beta chain was retrieved from a study of blood T cell repertoires in COVID-19. The CDR3 totals 15 residues. Germline CDR1 SGDLS, CDR2 YYNGEE. V lost 4 bases to trimming and J lost 2 bases; unmatched junction nucleotides: 2. While infection was still active, Seattle patients were enrolled and then followed longitudinally. In the original analysis: Estimation of nucleated cell counts relied on the amplification of reference gene primers. The data were produced by immunoSEQ multiplex PCR, yet TCRdb's version contains in-frame clones alone and is incomplete. That table is the source of V, J and clone size, and D and trimming were worked out from the DNA. The table has some 370,000 clones, around 87% seen once.

This receptor was identified in a woman aged 30 to 39 with COVID-19, enrolled during active disease. The gene calls are TRBV9 and TRBJ1-5; TRBD1 agrees at 11 bases. The sequenced sample was peripheral blood. CDR3 residues: CASSRTGGGNQPQHF. CDR3 coding DNA: TGTGCCAGCAGCCGGACAGGGGGCGGCAATCAGCCCCAGCATTTT.